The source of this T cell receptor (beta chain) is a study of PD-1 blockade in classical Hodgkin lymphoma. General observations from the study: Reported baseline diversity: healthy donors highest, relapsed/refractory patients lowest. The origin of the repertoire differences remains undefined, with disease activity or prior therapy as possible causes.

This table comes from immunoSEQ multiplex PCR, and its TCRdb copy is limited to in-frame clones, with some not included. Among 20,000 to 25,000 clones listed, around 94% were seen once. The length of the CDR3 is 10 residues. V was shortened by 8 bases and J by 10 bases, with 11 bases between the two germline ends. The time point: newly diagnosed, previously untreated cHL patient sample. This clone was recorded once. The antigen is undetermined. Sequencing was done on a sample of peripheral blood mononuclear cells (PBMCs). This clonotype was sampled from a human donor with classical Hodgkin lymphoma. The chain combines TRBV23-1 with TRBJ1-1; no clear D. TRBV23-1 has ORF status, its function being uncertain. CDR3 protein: CASCRTGAFF. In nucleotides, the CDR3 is TGCGCCAGCTGCCGGACCGGAGCTTTCTTT.